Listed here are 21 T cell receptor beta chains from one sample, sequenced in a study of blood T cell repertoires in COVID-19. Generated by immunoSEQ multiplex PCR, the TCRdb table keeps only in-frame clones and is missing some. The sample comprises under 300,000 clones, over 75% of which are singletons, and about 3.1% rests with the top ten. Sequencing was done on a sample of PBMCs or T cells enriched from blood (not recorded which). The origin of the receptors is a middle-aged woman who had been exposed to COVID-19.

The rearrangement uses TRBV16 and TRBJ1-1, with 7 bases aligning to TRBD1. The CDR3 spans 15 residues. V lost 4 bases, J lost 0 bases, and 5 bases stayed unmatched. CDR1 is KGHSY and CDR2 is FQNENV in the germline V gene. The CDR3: CASSRPDRLNTEAFF. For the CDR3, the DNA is TGTGCCAGCAGCCGACCGGACAGGTTGAACACTGAAGCTTTCTTT. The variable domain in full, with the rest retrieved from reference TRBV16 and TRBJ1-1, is GEEVAQTPKHLVRGEGQKAKLYCAPIKGHSYVFWYQQVLKNEFKFLISFQNENVFDETGMPKERFSAKCLPNSPCSLEIQATKLEDSAVYFCASSRPDRLNTEAFFGQGTRLTVV.

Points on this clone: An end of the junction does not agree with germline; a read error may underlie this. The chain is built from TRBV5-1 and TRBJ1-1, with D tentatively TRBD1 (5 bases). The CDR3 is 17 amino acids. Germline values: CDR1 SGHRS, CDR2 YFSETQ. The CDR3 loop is CASSLRSGKIMNTEAFF. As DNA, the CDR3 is TGTGCCAGCAGCCTCCGATCAGGGAAAATCATGAACACTGAAGCTTTCTTT.

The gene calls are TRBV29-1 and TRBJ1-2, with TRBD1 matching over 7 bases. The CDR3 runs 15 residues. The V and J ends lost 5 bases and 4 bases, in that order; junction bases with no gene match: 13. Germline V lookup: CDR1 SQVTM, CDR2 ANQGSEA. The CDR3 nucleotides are TGCAGCGTTTTATTTAATATGGACAGGAGCTATGGCTACACCTTC. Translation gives CSVLFNMDRSYGYTF.

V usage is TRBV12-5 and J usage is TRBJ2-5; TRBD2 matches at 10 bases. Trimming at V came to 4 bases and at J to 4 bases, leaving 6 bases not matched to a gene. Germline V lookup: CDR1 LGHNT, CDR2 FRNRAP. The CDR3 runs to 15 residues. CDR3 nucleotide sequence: TGTGCTAGTGGTTGGGGGTCTAGCGGGAGAGAGACCCAGTACTTC. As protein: CASGWGSSGRETQYF.

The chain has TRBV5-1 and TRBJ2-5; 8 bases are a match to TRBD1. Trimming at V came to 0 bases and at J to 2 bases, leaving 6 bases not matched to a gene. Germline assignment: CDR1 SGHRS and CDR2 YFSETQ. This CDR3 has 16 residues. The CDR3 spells CASSLATGQGQETQYF. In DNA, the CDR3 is TGCGCCAGCAGCTTGGCCACCGGACAGGGACAAGAGACCCAGTACTTC.

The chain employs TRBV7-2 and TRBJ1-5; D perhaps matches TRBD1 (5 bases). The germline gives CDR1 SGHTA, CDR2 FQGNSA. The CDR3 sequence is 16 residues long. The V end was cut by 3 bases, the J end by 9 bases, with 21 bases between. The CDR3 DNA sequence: TGTGCCAGCAGCTTTGCCCCTGGGGGGAGGCGAGGGCCCCAGCATTTT. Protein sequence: CASSFAPGGRRGPQHF.

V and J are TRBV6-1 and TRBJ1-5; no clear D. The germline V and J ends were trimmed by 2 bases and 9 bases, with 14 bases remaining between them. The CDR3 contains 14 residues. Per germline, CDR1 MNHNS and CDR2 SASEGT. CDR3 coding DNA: TGTGCCAGCAGTGAAAGCGGCTGGGGATTGCCCCAGCATTTT. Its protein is CASSESGWGLPQHF.

In nucleotides, the CDR3 is TGTGCCAGCAGCTTACGGTCCCACCAGCCCCAGCATTTT. Translated, it gives CASSLRSHQPQHF. V and J are TRBV13 and TRBJ1-5, with no clear D. The ends were cut back, 2 bases at V and 7 bases at J, with 9 bases in the middle. The CDR3 extends over 13 amino acids. In germline, CDR1 is PRHDT, CDR2 FYEKMQ (reference sequence).

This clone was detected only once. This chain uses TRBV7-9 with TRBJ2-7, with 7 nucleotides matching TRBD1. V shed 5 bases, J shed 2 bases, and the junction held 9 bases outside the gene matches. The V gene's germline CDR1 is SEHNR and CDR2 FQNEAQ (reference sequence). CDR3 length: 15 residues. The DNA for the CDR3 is TGTGCCAGCAGCCGTCTCGACAGGGCTCCCTACGAGCAGTACTTC. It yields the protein CASSRLDRAPYEQYF.

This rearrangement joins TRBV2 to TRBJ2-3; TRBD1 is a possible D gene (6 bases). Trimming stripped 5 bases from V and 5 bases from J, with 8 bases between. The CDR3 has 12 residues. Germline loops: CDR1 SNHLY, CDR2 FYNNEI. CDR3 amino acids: CASSPGVDTQYF. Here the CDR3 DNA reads TGTGCCAGCAGTCCAGGGGTAGATACGCAGTATTTT.

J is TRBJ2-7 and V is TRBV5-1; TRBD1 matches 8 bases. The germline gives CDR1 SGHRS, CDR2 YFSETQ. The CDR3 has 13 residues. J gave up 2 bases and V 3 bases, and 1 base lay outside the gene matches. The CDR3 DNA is TGCGCCAGCAGCTGGACAGGGACCTACGAGCAGTACTTC. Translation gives CASSWTGTYEQYF.

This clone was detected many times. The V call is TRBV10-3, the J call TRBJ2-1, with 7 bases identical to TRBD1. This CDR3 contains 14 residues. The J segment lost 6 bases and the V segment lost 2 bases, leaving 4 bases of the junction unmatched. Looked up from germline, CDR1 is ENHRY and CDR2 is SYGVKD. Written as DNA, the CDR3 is TGTGCCATCAGTGAGAGACAGGGTTTCAATGAGCAGTTCTTC. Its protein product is CAISERQGFNEQFF.

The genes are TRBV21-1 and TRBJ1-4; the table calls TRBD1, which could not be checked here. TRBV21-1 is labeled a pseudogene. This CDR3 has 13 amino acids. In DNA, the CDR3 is TGTGCCAGCAGGCGGCAGGGAACGGAAAAACTGTTTTTT. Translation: CASRRQGTEKLFF.

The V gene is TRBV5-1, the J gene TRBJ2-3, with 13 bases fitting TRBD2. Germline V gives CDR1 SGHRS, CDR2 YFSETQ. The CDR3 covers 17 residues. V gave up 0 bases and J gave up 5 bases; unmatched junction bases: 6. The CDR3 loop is CASSLAFGTSGEDTQYF. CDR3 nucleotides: TGCGCCAGCAGCTTGGCCTTTGGGACTAGCGGGGAAGATACGCAGTATTTT.

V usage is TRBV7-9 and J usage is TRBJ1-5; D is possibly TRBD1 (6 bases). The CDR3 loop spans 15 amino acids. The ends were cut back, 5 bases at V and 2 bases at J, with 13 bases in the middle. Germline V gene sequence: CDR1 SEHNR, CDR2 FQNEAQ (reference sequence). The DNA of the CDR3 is TGTGCCAGCAGCCCCGGGGACATCGGCAATCAGCCCCAGCATTTT. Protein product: CASSPGDIGNQPQHF.

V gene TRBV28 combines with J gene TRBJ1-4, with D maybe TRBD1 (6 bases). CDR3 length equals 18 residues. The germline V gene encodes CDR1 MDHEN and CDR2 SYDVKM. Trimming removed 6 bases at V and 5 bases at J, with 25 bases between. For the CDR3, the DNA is TGTGCCAGCAGCCTCAGCGGGGGGGGGCCAGAACAAAATGAAAAACTGTTTTTT. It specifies CASSLSGGGPEQNEKLFF.

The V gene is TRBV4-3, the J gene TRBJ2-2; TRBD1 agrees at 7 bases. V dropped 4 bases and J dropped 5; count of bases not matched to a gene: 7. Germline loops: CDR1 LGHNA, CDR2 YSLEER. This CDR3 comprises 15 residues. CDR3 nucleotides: TGCGCCAGCAGCCCAGACAGGGCCGGAACCGGGGAGCTGTTTTTT. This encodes CASSPDRAGTGELFF.

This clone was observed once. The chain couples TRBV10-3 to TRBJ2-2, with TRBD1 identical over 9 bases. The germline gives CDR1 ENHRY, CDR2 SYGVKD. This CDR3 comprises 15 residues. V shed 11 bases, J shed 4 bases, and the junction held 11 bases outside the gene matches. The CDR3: CASEKGTGPTGELFF. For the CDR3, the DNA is TGTGCCTCGGAAAAGGGGACAGGGCCCACCGGGGAGCTGTTTTTT.

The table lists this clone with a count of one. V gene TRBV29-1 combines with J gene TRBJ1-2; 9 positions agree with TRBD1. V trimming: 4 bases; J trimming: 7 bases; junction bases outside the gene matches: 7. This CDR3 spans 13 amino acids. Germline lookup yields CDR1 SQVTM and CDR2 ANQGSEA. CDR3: CSVVKQGAGGYTF. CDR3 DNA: TGCAGCGTTGTCAAACAGGGGGCCGGTGGCTACACCTTC.

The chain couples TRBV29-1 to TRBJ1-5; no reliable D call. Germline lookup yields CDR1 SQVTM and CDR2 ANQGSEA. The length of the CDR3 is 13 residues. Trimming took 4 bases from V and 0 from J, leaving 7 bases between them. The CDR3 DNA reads TGCAGCGTTGGGGAGTATAGCAATCAGCCCCAGCATTTT. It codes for CSVGEYSNQPQHF.

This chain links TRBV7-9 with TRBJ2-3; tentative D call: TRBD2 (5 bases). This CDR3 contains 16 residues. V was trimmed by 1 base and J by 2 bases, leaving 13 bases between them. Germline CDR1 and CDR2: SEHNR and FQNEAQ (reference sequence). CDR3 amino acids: CASSLDAGGLTDTQYF. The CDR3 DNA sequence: TGTGCCAGCAGCTTAGACGCAGGAGGCCTCACAGATACGCAGTATTTT.